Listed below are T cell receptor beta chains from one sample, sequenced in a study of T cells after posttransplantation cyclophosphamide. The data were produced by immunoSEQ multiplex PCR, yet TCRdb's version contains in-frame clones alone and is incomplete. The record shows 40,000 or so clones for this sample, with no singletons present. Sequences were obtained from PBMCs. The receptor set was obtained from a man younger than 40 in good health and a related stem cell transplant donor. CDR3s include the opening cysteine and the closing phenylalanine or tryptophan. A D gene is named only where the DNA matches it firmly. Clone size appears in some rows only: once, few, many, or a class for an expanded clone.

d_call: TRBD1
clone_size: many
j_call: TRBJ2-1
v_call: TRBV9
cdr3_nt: TGTGCCAGCAGCGGACAGGGGGCCTCCTACAATGAGCAGTTCTTC
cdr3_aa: CASSGQGASYNEQFF

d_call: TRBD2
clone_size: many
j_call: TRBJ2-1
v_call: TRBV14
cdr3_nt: TGTGCCAGCAGCCTAACGGGACTAGGTTACAATGAGCAGTTCTTC
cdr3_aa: CASSLTGLGYNEQFF

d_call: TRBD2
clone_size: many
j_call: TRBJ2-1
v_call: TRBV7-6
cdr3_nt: TGTGCCAGCAGTTATAGCGGGGGGGCCTACAATGAGCAGTTCTTC
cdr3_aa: CASSYSGGAYNEQFF

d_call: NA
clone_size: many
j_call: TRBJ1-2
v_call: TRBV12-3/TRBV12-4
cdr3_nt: TGTGCCAGCAGCTACTACCAGGGAATTGGCTACACCTTC
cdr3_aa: CASSYYQGIGYTF

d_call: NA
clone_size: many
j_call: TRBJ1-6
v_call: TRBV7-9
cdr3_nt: TGTGCCAGCAGCTTAAGGGGTCTCAATTCACCCCTCCACTTT
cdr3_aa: CASSLRGLNSPLHF

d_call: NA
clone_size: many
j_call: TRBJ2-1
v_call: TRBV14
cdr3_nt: TGTGCCAGCAGCCCTTTGGGGCAGGGGACCTACAATGAGCAGTTCTTC
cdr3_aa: CASSPLGQGTYNEQFF

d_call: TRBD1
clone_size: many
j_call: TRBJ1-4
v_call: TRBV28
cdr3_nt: TGTGCCAGTTCCGGGACAGGGGGTGAAAAACTGTTTTTT
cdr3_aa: CASSGTGGEKLFF

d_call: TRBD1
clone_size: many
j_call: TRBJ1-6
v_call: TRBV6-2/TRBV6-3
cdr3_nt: TGTGCCAGCAGTCGATCGACAGGGGGCGATAATTCACCCCTCCACTTT
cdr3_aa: CASSRSTGGDNSPLHF

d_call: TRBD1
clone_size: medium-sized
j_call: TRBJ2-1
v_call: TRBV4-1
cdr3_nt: TGCGCCAGCAGCCAAGATAAAGGGGGCCGGGTAGGAGAGCAGTTCTTC
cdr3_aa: CASSQDKGGRVGEQFF

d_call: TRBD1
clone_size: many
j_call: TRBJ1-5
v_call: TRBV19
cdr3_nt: TGTGCCAGTATCCCCGGACAGGGGTCGGACCAGCCCCAGCATTTT
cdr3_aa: CASIPGQGSDQPQHF

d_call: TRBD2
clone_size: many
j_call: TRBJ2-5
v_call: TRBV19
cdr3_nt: TGTGCCAGTAGTCCGGGGAGGGTCTGGCGGGGGGAAGAGACCCAGTACTTC
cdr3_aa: CASSPGRVWRGEETQYF

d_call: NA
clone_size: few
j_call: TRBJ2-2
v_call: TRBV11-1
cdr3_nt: TGTGCCAGCAGCTTAGCTGGGGCGCCAGACACCGGGGAGCTGTTTTTT
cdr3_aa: CASSLAGAPDTGELFF

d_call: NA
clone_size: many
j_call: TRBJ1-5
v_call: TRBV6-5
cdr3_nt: TGTGCCAGCAGTTACTCGACAGCAAGCAATCAGCCCCAGCATTTT
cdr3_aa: CASSYSTASNQPQHF

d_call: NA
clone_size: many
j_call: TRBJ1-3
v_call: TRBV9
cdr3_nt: TGTGCCAGCAGCGTAGGCAACGTAGTAACTGGAAACACCATATATTTT
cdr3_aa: CASSVGNVVTGNTIYF

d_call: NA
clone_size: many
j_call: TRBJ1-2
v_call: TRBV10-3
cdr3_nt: TGTGCCATCAGTGATCAGGATGGGTATGGCTACACCTTC
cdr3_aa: CAISDQDGYGYTF

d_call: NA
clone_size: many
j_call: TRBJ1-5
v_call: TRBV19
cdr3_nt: TGTGCCAGTAGTATATTACAGGGAAATCAGCCCCAGCATTTT
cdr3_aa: CASSILQGNQPQHF

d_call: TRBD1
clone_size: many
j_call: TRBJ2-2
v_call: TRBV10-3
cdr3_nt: TGTGCCATCAGTACGGGACAGTCGACCGGGGAGCTGTTTTTT
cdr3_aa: CAISTGQSTGELFF

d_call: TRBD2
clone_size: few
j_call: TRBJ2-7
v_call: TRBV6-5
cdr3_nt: TGTGCCAGCAGCCCGGGACTAGCGGGGTCCTACGAGCAGTACTTC
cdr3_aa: CASSPGLAGSYEQYF

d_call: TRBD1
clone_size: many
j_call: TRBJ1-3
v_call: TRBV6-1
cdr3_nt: TGTGCCAGCATGAGGGACAGGGTAGAGAACACCATATATTTT
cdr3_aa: CASMRDRVENTIYF

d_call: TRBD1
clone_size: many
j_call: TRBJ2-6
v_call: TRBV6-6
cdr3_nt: TGTGCCAGCAGTCCGACAGGGGGCTCTGGGGCCAACGTCCTGACTTTC
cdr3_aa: CASSPTGGSGANVLTF

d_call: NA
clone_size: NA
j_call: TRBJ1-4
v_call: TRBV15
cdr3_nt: TGTGCCACCAGCAGAGTTCCGGGGTCGGGTGCAAAACTGTTTTTT
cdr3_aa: CATSRVPGSGAKLFF

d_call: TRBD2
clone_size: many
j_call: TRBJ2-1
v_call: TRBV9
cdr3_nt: TGTGCCAGCAGCTCACCGGGACTAGGGGACAATGAGCAGTTCTTC
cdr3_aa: CASSSPGLGDNEQFF

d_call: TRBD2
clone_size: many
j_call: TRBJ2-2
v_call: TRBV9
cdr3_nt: TGTGCCAGCAGCACATTAGCGGGGGGGCTGGACACCGGGGAGCTGTTTTTT
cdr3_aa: CASSTLAGGLDTGELFF

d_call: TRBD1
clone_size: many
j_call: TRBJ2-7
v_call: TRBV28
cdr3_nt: TGTGCCAGCAGCCCGGGACAGGGGGTCTCCTACGAGCAGTACTTC
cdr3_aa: CASSPGQGVSYEQYF

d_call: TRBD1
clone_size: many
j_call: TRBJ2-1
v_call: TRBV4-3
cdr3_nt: TGCGCCAGCAGTAGGGAGGACAGGGCAGGAAATGAGCAGTTCTTC
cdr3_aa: CASSREDRAGNEQFF

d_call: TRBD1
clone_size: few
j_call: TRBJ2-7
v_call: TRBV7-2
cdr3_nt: TGTGCCAGCAGCTCGGCACCGGGACAGTCTTACGAGCAGTACTTC
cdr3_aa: CASSSAPGQSYEQYF